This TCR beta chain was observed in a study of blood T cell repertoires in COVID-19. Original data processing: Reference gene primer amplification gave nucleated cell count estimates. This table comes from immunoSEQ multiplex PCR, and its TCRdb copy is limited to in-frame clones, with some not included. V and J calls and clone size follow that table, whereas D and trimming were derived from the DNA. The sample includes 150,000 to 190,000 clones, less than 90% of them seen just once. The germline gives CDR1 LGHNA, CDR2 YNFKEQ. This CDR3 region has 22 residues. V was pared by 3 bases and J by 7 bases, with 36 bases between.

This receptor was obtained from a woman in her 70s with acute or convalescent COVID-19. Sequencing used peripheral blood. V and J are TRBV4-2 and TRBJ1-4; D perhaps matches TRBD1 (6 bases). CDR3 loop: CASSQLYSYTSNLQGGGEKLFF. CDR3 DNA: TGTGCCAGCAGCCAGCTCTACAGTTATACCTCAAACTTACAGGGAGGGGGTGAAAAACTGTTTTTT.